These 8 T cell receptor beta chains originate from one sample sequenced in a study of cytomegalovirus exposure and HLA in healthy donors. PCR employed 60 Vbeta and 13 Jbeta primers. Using immunoSEQ multiplex PCR, the repertoire was profiled, and TCRdb retains in-frame clones only, with some absent. Altogether approximately 150,000 clones are present, approximately 71% being singletons, with the ten largest covering roughly 5.2%. The sample was PBMCs. The receptors shown here come from a woman aged 18 to 35 in good health and CMV-seropositive.

The chain joins TRBV28 to TRBJ2-7, with D possibly TRBD2 on 6 matching bases. V shed 5 bases and J shed 3 bases, with 8 bases lying between them. Germline values: CDR1 MDHEN, CDR2 SYDVKM. This CDR3 is built from 12 residues. CDR3 region: CASSTSLYEQYF. The CDR3 DNA reads TGTGCCAGCAGTACTAGCCTCTACGAGCAGTACTTC. The full variable domain, in which reference TRBV28 and TRBJ2-7 provide the parts outside the CDR3, is DVKVTQSSRYLVKRTGEKVFLECVQDMDHENMFWYRQDPGLGLRLIYFSYDVKMKEKGDIPEGYSVSREKKERFSLILESASTNQTSMYLCASSTSLYEQYFGPGTRLTVT.

This clone was detected only a few times. This chain joins TRBV4-3 and TRBJ1-1; the D is unclear. The CDR3 extends over 15 amino acids. Trimming stripped 3 bases from V and 0 bases from J, with 11 bases between. CDR1 and CDR2 from the germline V gene are LGHNA and YSLEER. CDR3 in amino acids: CASSQETQLNTEAFF. DNA of the CDR3: TGCGCCAGCAGCCAGGAGACGCAACTGAACACTGAAGCTTTCTTT.

V is TRBV5-6 and J is TRBJ2-7; the match to TRBD1 covers 9 bases. CDR3 size: 14 residues. V trimming: 2 bases; J trimming: 5 bases; junction bases outside the gene matches: 5. Germline CDR1 SGHDT, CDR2 YYEEEE. The CDR3 spells CASSFRDRVNEQYF. In nucleotides, the CDR3 is TGTGCCAGCAGCTTTAGGGACAGGGTTAACGAGCAGTACTTC.

J is TRBJ1-6 and V is TRBV5-1, with 11 bases that match TRBD1. This CDR3 comprises 17 residues. Germline V gene lookup returns CDR1 SGHRS and CDR2 YFSETQ. After removal of 4 bases from V and 6 bases from J, the junction contained 9 bases not matched to a gene. The CDR3: CASSPGQGAILNSPLHF. The CDR3 DNA follows: TGCGCCAGCAGCCCCGGACAGGGGGCAATTCTTAATTCACCCCTCCACTTT. Full variable domain (remainder filled in from reference TRBV5-1 and TRBJ1-6): KAGVTQTPRYLIKTRGQQVTLSCSPISGHRSVSWYQQTPGQGLQFLFEYFSETQRNKGNFPGRFSGRQFSNSRSEMNVSTLELGDSALYLCASSPGQGAILNSPLHFGNGTRLTVT.

The rearrangement uses TRBV5-1 and TRBJ2-1, with 11 nucleotides matching TRBD2. Germline CDR1 is SGHRS and CDR2 is YFSETQ. Germline trimming cut 0 bases from V and 9 bases from J; bases unmatched to any gene: 8. The length of the CDR3 is 16 residues. DNA for the CDR3: TGCGCCAGCAGCTTGGGTGGTAGCGGGGGGGCCGGTGAGCAGTTCTTC. Translating gives CASSLGGSGGAGEQFF.

V is TRBV6-1 and J is TRBJ1-4; D is ambiguous. With 7 bases removed from V and 5 bases from J, the gap between germline ends came to 8 bases. The CDR3 length is 12 residues. Germline lookup yields CDR1 MNHNS and CDR2 SASEGT. The CDR3 DNA is TGTGCCAGCAACATAAGAAATGAAAAACTGTTTTTT. Amino acid sequence: CASNIRNEKLFF.

The chain couples TRBV9 to TRBJ2-3, with TRBD2 as a possible D gene (5 bases). The CDR3 runs 15 residues. The V end was cut by 0 bases, the J end by 0 bases, with 8 bases between. Germline V CDR1 and CDR2: SGDLS, YYNGEE. The CDR3 loop reads CASSVGGVSTDTQYF. The CDR3 DNA follows: TGTGCCAGCAGCGTAGGGGGAGTTAGCACAGATACGCAGTATTTT.

V is TRBV5-4 and J is TRBJ2-5; possibly TRBD1 for D (5 bases). Germline loops: CDR1 SGHNT, CDR2 YYREEE (reference sequence). V was clipped by 4 bases and J by 1 base, with 14 bases between them. The CDR3 covers 15 residues. The CDR3: CASSARTSPQETQYF. CDR3 nucleotide sequence: TGTGCCAGCAGCGCCCGGACAAGCCCCCAAGAGACCCAGTACTTC.